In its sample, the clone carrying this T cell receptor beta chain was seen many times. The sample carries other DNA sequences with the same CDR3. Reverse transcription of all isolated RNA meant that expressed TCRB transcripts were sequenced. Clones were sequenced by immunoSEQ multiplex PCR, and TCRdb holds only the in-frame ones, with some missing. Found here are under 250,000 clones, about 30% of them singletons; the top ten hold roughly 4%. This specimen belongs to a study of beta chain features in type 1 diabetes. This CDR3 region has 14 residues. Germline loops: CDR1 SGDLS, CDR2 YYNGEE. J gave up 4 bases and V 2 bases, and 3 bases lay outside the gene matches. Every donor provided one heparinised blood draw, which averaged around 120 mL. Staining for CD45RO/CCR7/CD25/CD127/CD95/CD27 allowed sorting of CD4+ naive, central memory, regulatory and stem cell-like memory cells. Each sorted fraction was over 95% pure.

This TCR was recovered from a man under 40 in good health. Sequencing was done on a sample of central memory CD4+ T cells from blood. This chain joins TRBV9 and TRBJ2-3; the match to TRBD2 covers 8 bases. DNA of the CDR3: TGTGCCAGCAGCGTCAGCGGGAGTTCAGATACGCAGTATTTT. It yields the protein CASSVSGSSDTQYF. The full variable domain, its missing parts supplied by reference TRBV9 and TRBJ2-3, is DSGVTQTPKHLITATGQRVTLRCSPRSGDLSVYWYQQSLDQGLQFLIQYYNGEERAKGNILERFSAQQFPDLHSELNLSSLELGDSALYFCASSVSGSSDTQYFGPGTRLTVL.